This T cell receptor (beta chain) comes out of a study of T-cell reconstitution after alpha-beta-depleted transplantation in children (dated by TCRdb to the mid-2010s). Regarding the study in general: T-cell immune reconstitution after TCRalphabeta/CD19-depleted allogeneic hematopoietic cell transplantation in children was quantitatively tracked in the study by means of TCR repertoire profiling. Study-level results and caveats: Hyperexpanded clone frequencies declined over subsequent months; after one year, T-cell counts and TCRbeta diversity were mostly attributed to newly produced T cells. The apparently early recovery of alphabetaT-cell counts about two months after transplant reportedly depended on only several hundred rapidly expanded clones that came from non-depleted graft cells. The high TCRbeta diversity at day 60 in some patients was ascribed to recipient T cells and intrathymic progenitors that had survived conditioning.

This sample's time point label indicates: day 60 (about 2 months) after transplantation. Read against the paper, the sample's treatment or condition label means: allogeneic hematopoietic cell transplantation with graft depleted of TCRalphabeta T cells and CD19 B cells. The children who served as transplant recipients had been given grafts of TCRalphabeta/CD19-depleted allogeneic hematopoietic cells. Library preparation used PCR. This sample was sequenced with an Illumina HiSeq 2500. Molecular barcoding was employed in the preparation of TCR libraries, with unique molecular identifiers being used to normalize TCRbeta repertoire quantification. Using fastp trimming at Q25 and MiXCR clonotype assembly, TCRdb reanalyzed the public sequencing data and kept in-frame beta chains. One record per CDR3 amino acid sequence lists the most common genes and DNA. The sample has approximately 97,000 distinct CDR3 sequences on record, approximately 6% of them singletons. The leading ten clones occupy approximately 6.6% of the sample.

This clonotype was counted only a few times. Its target antigen remains unknown. The record has no base qualities; no much larger clone is one base away. V lost 0 bases and J lost 1 base; the stretch between them is 10 bases long. CDR1 is given as SGHRS and CDR2 as YFSETQ, both from the germline V gene. The CDR3 measures 15 amino acids from cysteine to phenylalanine. Only the CDR3 part of the read is kept: 45 bases, read in frame from the first base. Sequences were derived from PBMCs, mostly from graft donor cells, sampled 60 days after TCRalphabeta/CD19-depleted stem cell transplant. The V gene is TRBV5-1 and the J gene is TRBJ1-2, with TRBD1 as a weak D call on 5 bases. The source is a female patient aged 2 to 10 who had a stem cell transplant for Fanconi anemia, so the T cells may come from the graft donor. The sequenced DNA is TGCGCCAGCAGCTTGGTGCGGGACGGTAACTATGGCTACACCTTC. This gives the protein CASSLVRDGNYGYTF.